The 32 T cell receptor beta chains reported below all come from one sample, sequenced in a study of blood T cell repertoires in COVID-19. Generated by immunoSEQ multiplex PCR, the TCRdb table keeps only in-frame clones and is missing some. The sample holds some 200,000 clones, roughly 88% seen once. Material for sequencing was peripheral blood. Receptors were obtained from a woman older than 75 with acute or convalescent COVID-19.

This chain links TRBV9 with TRBJ1-1; 7 nucleotides match TRBD1. Per the germline V gene, CDR1 is SGDLS and CDR2 is YYNGEE. Trimming cost V 3 bases and J 1 base; bases outside gene matches: 3. The CDR3 is made up of 14 amino acids. The CDR3 coding sequence is TGTGCCAGCAGCGCCCGGGACAGGAACACTGAAGCTTTCTTT. Translated: CASSARDRNTEAFF.

CDR3 sequence (DNA): TGCGCCAGCACCCTTTCAGGGGCTAATGAAAAACTGTTTTTT. It encodes CASTLSGANEKLFF. The chain recombines TRBV5-1 with TRBJ1-4, with D maybe TRBD1 (6 bases). V was pared by 6 bases and J by 3 bases, with 12 bases between. Germline CDR1 reads SGHRS; CDR2 reads YFSETQ. The CDR3 totals 14 residues.

The V call is TRBV18, the J call TRBJ1-1, with D perhaps TRBD1 (5 bases). CDR1 KGHSH and CDR2 LQKENI come from the germline V gene. The CDR3 covers 15 residues. V was trimmed by 2 bases and J by 2 bases, leaving 12 bases between them. DNA of the CDR3: TGTGCCAGCTCACCAGGGCTGGGGACTAACACTGAAGCTTTCTTT. Encoded protein: CASSPGLGTNTEAFF.

The rearrangement uses TRBV7-9 and TRBJ2-3; 7 nucleotides agree with TRBD1. This CDR3 region has 16 residues. V was pared by 3 bases and J by 0 bases, with 6 bases of the junction left unmatched. The germline CDR1 and CDR2 sequences are SEHNR and FQNEAQ (reference sequence). The DNA for the CDR3 is TGTGCCAGCAGCTTTTCCAGGGGGTCTAGCACAGATACGCAGTATTTT. Protein sequence: CASSFSRGSSTDTQYF.

This rearrangement joins TRBV6-5 to TRBJ1-1, with 7 nucleotides matching TRBD1. The CDR3 has 15 residues. Germline V lookup: CDR1 MNHEY, CDR2 SVGAGI. Unmatched junction bases numbered 7, after V lost 5 bases and J lost 1 base. DNA of the CDR3: TGTGCCAGCAGTCTTGACAGGGCGTCGAACACTGAAGCTTTCTTT. Translating gives CASSLDRASNTEAFF.

The chain joins TRBV4-3 to TRBJ1-2; D remains unclear. CDR1 is LGHNA and CDR2 is YSLEER in the germline V gene. The V end lost 4 bases, the J end lost 4 bases, and 22 bases lay between the germline ends. The CDR3 runs to 17 residues. This CDR3 is CASSPGLGGQMIYGYTF. CDR3 nucleotides: TGCGCCAGCAGCCCCGGACTCGGAGGGCAAATGATCTATGGCTACACCTTC.

The rearrangement links TRBV3-1 (or the pseudogene TRBV3-2) to TRBJ2-7; the D gene is possibly TRBD2 (6 bases). From germline, CDR1 is LGHDT and CDR2 YNNKEL (reference sequence). V was trimmed by 4 bases and J by 1 base, leaving 8 bases between them. The CDR3 totals 13 residues. In nucleotides, the CDR3 is TGTGCCAGCAGCCTGGGGGGATCCTACGAGCAGTACTTC. It yields the protein CASSLGGSYEQYF.

J is TRBJ2-5 and V is TRBV12-3 or TRBV12-4, with D tentatively TRBD1 (5 bases). The V and J ends lost 5 bases and 9 bases respectively, with 13 bases between them. CDR3 size: 12 residues. CDR3 protein: CASSRGPLAQYF. DNA for the CDR3: TGTGCCAGCAGTAGGGGCCCGTTGGCCCAGTACTTC.

The rearrangement joins TRBV29-1 to TRBJ1-2; D unresolved. The CDR3 covers 14 residues. Germline loops: CDR1 SQVTM, CDR2 ANQGSEA. Trimming took off 0 bases at V and 3 bases at J, with 11 bases between the two ends. CDR3 amino acids: CSVEDRRRDYGYTF. CDR3 nucleotide sequence: TGCAGCGTTGAAGATCGAAGGAGGGACTATGGCTACACCTTC.

This clone was picked up one time. The chain employs TRBV30 and TRBJ2-3; D unresolved. There are 11 residues in the CDR3. V was clipped by 5 bases and J by 5 bases, with 8 bases between them. Per germline, CDR1 GTSNPN and CDR2 SVGIG (reference sequence). The CDR3 is CAWGLLDTQYF. For the CDR3, the DNA is TGTGCCTGGGGTCTACTAGATACGCAGTATTTT.

The chain has TRBV7-7 and TRBJ2-1; TRBD2 agrees at 9 bases. The CDR3 length is 15 residues. The germline V gene encodes CDR1 SSHAT and CDR2 FNYEAQ (reference sequence). V shed 5 bases, J shed 4 bases, and the junction held 6 bases outside the gene matches. The CDR3 DNA reads as TGTGCCAGCAGCCCTGTCCTAGCGGGGTACAATGAGCAGTTCTTC. This translates into CASSPVLAGYNEQFF.

V and J are TRBV5-1 and TRBJ2-6, with D perhaps TRBD2 (5 bases). Trimming pared 4 bases from V and 1 base from J, leaving 9 bases between. CDR1 is SGHRS, CDR2 YFSETQ, per germline. CDR3 length: 15 amino acids. CDR3 region: CASSIGDSGANVLTF. CDR3 in DNA: TGCGCCAGCAGCATCGGGGATTCTGGGGCCAACGTCCTGACTTTC.

This clone came up once. This chain connects TRBV19 to TRBJ2-1; 7 bases match TRBD1. Germline V gene sequence: CDR1 LNHDA, CDR2 SQIVND (reference sequence). V shed 8 bases and J 1 base; nucleotides not matched to a gene: 2. CDR3 length: 13 amino acids. The CDR3 loop reads CASSTGSYNEQFF. The CDR3 bases are TGTGCCAGTTCGACAGGGTCCTACAATGAGCAGTTCTTC. Full variable domain (remainder filled in from reference TRBV19 and TRBJ2-1): DGGITQSPKYLFRKEGQNVTLSCEQNLNHDAMYWYRQDPGQGLRLIYYSQIVNDFQKGDIAEGYSVSREKKESFPLTVTSAQKNPTAFYLCASSTGSYNEQFFGPGTRLTVL.

The genes are TRBV7-2 and TRBJ1-1, with TRBD1 matching over 9 bases. Per germline, CDR1 SGHTA and CDR2 FQGNSA. The V segment lost 5 bases and the J segment 1 base; nucleotides outside the gene matches: 8. The CDR3 loop spans 16 amino acids. The CDR3 loop is CASSPRQGGPNTEAFF. The CDR3, as DNA: TGTGCCAGCAGCCCCAGACAGGGGGGTCCGAACACTGAAGCTTTCTTT.

CDR3 in DNA: TGCGCCAGCAGCCAGCGGGAGACGACAGCAGATACGCAGTATTTT. Its protein product is CASSQRETTADTQYF. The chain employs TRBV5-1 and TRBJ2-3, with 8 bases fitting TRBD2. The V segment lost 4 bases and the J segment 4 bases; nucleotides outside the gene matches: 8. The germline CDR1 and CDR2 sequences are SGHRS and YFSETQ. The CDR3 runs 15 residues.

This clone was detected only once. This sample includes further DNA sequences coding for the same CDR3. The V gene is TRBV30, the J gene TRBJ1-2; the match to TRBD1 covers 7 bases. V was pared by 5 bases and J by 5 bases, with 5 bases of the junction left unmatched. Germline V gives CDR1 GTSNPN, CDR2 SVGIG (reference sequence). This CDR3 has 12 residues. CDR3 DNA sequence: TGTGCCTGGTCGGGACAGACTTATGGCTACACCTTC. Protein product: CAWSGQTYGYTF.

The CDR3 sequence is CASSLLSRDTYNYGYTF. CDR3 coding DNA: TGTGCCAGCAGCCTTCTCAGCCGGGACACCTATAACTATGGCTACACCTTC. The J gene is TRBJ1-2, the V gene TRBV5-6; D possibly corresponds to TRBD1 (6 bases). Per germline, CDR1 SGHDT and CDR2 YYEEEE. CDR3 length: 17 amino acids. The V gene lost 4 bases and the J gene lost 1 base, with 20 bases spanning the gap. Complete variable domain (other parts from reference TRBV5-6 and TRBJ1-2): DAGVTQSPTHLIKTRGQQVTLRCSPKSGHDTVSWYQQALGQGPQFIFQYYEEEERQRGNFPDRFSGHQFPNYSSELNVNALLLGDSALYLCASSLLSRDTYNYGYTFGSGTRLTVV.

In its sample, this clone was seen a few times. The chain carries TRBV5-4 and TRBJ2-7; TRBD2 matches 9 bases. The J segment lost 2 bases and the V segment lost 3 bases, leaving 9 bases of the junction unmatched. This CDR3 comprises 16 residues. CDR1 and CDR2 from the germline V gene are SGHNT and YYREEE (reference sequence). The CDR3: CASSSHSGSYTYEQYF. DNA of the CDR3: TGTGCCAGCAGCTCCCATAGCGGGAGCTACACCTACGAGCAGTACTTC.

The chain has TRBV6-5 and TRBJ1-6; no clear D. V lost 6 bases to trimming and J lost 11 bases, with 14 bases between them. Germline values: CDR1 MNHEY, CDR2 SVGAGI. The CDR3 contains 13 residues. CDR3 sequence reads: CASSTGAGAPLHF. The CDR3 region has the DNA TGTGCCAGCAGCACTGGAGCGGGTGCACCCCTCCACTTT.

The rearrangement joins TRBV3-1 (or the pseudogene TRBV3-2) to TRBJ2-1, with TRBD2 matching over 14 bases. The CDR3 runs 20 residues. Germline CDR1 and CDR2: LGHDT and YNNKEL (reference sequence). Losses at the gene ends were 3 bases for V and 1 base for J; bases not matched to a gene: 11. The CDR3 nucleotides read TGTGCCAGCAGCCAGTACTCGGGACTAGCGGGGGTAAAGTCCTACAATGAGCAGTTCTTC. Translated: CASSQYSGLAGVKSYNEQFF.

The rearrangement links TRBV19 to TRBJ1-6; TRBD1 aligns across 7 bases. The J segment lost 10 bases and the V segment lost 3 bases, leaving 3 bases of the junction unmatched. Germline V CDR1 and CDR2: LNHDA, SQIVND (reference sequence). CDR3 size: 13 residues. The CDR3 bases are TGTGCCAGTAGTATTACAGGGGAGTCACCCCTCCACTTT. Its protein is CASSITGESPLHF.

The chain carries TRBV9 and TRBJ1-5, with 7 nucleotides matching TRBD1. The junction had 7 bases not matched to a gene; V was cut back by 3 bases and J by 7 bases. The CDR3 covers 14 residues. Germline assignment: CDR1 SGDLS and CDR2 YYNGEE. The CDR3 protein is CASSAQGVEQPQHF. The DNA for the CDR3 is TGTGCCAGCAGCGCCCAGGGGGTAGAACAGCCCCAGCATTTT.

The chain is built from TRBV5-5 and TRBJ2-3; 7 nucleotides agree with TRBD1. Unmatched junction bases numbered 8, after V lost 4 bases and J lost 3 bases. The CDR3 has 15 amino acids. Germline assignment: CDR1 SGHKS and CDR2 YYEKEE (reference sequence). The CDR3 nucleotides read TGTGCCAGCAGCCCCGCCGGGACAGTTACAGATACGCAGTATTTT. Translation gives CASSPAGTVTDTQYF.

The chain uses TRBV5-1 and TRBJ2-7; 10 bases agree with TRBD1. The germline V gene encodes CDR1 SGHRS and CDR2 YFSETQ. The J segment lost 2 bases and the V segment lost 1 base, leaving 6 bases of the junction unmatched. This CDR3 has 16 residues. DNA of the CDR3: TGCGCCAGCAGCTTGACCGGGACAGGGGACACCTACGAGCAGTACTTC. This sequence encodes CASSLTGTGDTYEQYF.

In its sample, this clone was seen a few times. The chain uses TRBV7-2 and TRBJ2-7; weak D call: TRBD1 (6 bases). The germline CDR1 and CDR2 sequences are SGHTA and FQGNSA. This CDR3 spans 15 amino acids. The V and J ends lost 6 bases and 2 bases respectively, with 17 bases between them. The CDR3 protein is CASRSTGTRAYEQYF. The CDR3 nucleotides read TGTGCCAGCAGATCAACCGGGACAAGGGCCTACGAGCAGTACTTC.

The rearrangement uses TRBV29-1 and TRBJ2-2; TRBD2 agrees at 8 bases. The CDR3 extends over 14 amino acids. The ends lost 4 bases at V and 1 base at J; junction bases unmatched: 2. CDR1 SQVTM and CDR2 ANQGSEA come from the germline V gene. CDR3 DNA: TGCAGCGTTGTCCGGGGGGGGAACACCGGGGAGCTGTTTTTT. The encoded protein is CSVVRGGNTGELFF.

The rearrangement uses TRBV7-9 and TRBJ2-5, with 9 nucleotides matching TRBD2. CDR1 and CDR2 from the germline V gene are SEHNR and FQNEAQ (reference sequence). CDR3 length equals 18 residues. V was clipped by 2 bases and J by 5 bases; unmatched bases: 15. This chain's CDR3 is CASSLTRGASGKMETQYF. Written as DNA, the CDR3 is TGTGCCAGCAGCTTAACCCGGGGGGCTAGCGGGAAAATGGAGACCCAGTACTTC.

The chain links TRBV4-1 to TRBJ1-2, with D maybe TRBD1 (5 bases). The CDR3 is made up of 15 amino acids. Trimming removed 2 bases from V and 4 bases from J, with 14 bases in between. Germline V gene sequence: CDR1 MGHRA, CDR2 YSYEKL. This CDR3 is CASSQSTAGGYGYTF. CDR3 nucleotide sequence: TGCGCCAGCAGCCAATCGACAGCCGGGGGCTATGGCTACACCTTC.

The V gene is TRBV3-1 (or the pseudogene TRBV3-2), the J gene TRBJ2-2; the match to TRBD2 covers 9 bases. The V segment lost 0 bases and the J segment 9 bases; nucleotides outside the gene matches: 2. CDR3 size: 14 residues. The germline gives CDR1 LGHDT, CDR2 YNNKEL (reference sequence). CDR3 bases: TGTGCCAGCAGCCAAGATAGCGGGGGCCGGGAGCTGTTTTTT. Its protein product is CASSQDSGGRELFF.

This clone has just a few counts. The chain combines TRBV30 with TRBJ2-7; D not certain. Trimming removed 4 bases at V and 2 bases at J, with 9 bases between. Germline V CDR1 and CDR2: GTSNPN, SVGIG (reference sequence). There are 12 residues in the CDR3. This chain's CDR3 is CAWNQSPYEQYF. The CDR3 nucleotides are TGTGCCTGGAATCAATCCCCCTACGAGCAGTACTTC.

The chain joins TRBV12-3 or TRBV12-4 to TRBJ1-1, with D possibly matching TRBD1 (5 bases). CDR3 length: 13 amino acids. V lost 3 bases and J lost 6, with 11 bases in between. CDR3 coding DNA: TGTGCCAGCAGTTTGACGACAGACCCTGAAGCTTTCTTT. Its protein is CASSLTTDPEAFF.

The V call is TRBV14, the J call TRBJ1-1; TRBD1 aligns across 9 bases. CDR3 length equals 14 residues. The V gene end was trimmed by 4 bases and the J gene end by 5 bases; junction bases not matched to a gene: 5. Germline V lookup: CDR1 SGHDN, CDR2 FVKESK. The CDR3 DNA reads as TGTGCCAGCAGCCTACAGGGGGCAGGGACTGAAGCTTTCTTT. Its protein product is CASSLQGAGTEAFF.